The entry that follows covers one T cell receptor (beta chain) sequence. Its matching antigen is unknown. Germline CDR1 and CDR2: GTSNPN and SVGIG (reference sequence). The CDR3 loop spans 12 amino acids. The protocol was immunoSEQ multiplex PCR, while the TCRdb copy is restricted to in-frame clones and leaves out a portion. Among some 95,000 clones listed, 80% to 90% were seen once. Time point described: baseline pretreatment blood. Regarding treatment: 15 Gy SBRT to primary tumor, nephrectomy 4 weeks later. The entry originates in a study of radiation and T cells in renal cell carcinoma. Points from the study as a whole: No pretreatment tumor biopsies were available for baseline clonotypes.

The chain uses TRBV30 and TRBJ2-7; D unresolved. The TCR comes from a man aged 45-65 years with renal cell carcinoma. This specimen consisted of blood, obtained from a patient whose treatment included radiotherapy and nephrectomy. This chain's CDR3 is CSGSDVKGEQYF. CDR3 DNA: TGTTCCGGATCCGACGTCAAGGGCGAGCAGTACTTC.